These 30 T cell receptor beta chains were all obtained from the same sample, sequenced in a study of T cells after yellow fever vaccination. TCRdb re-called the 5' RACE reads through MiXCR, storing one row per CDR3 protein. The sample has around 590,000 distinct CDR3 sequences; over 9% are singletons. The sample here was PBMCs, taken on the day of the yellow fever booster vaccination. These receptors were taken from a man aged 25-45 years who received the YFV17D yellow fever vaccine.

There are a few counts of this clonotype. V and J are TRBV29-1 and TRBJ1-2, with 7 bases aligning to TRBD1. The CDR3 totals 12 residues. Looked up from germline, CDR1 is SQVTM and CDR2 is ANQGSEA. The V and J ends lost 8 bases and 1 base, in that order; junction bases with no gene match: 4. CDR3 residues: CSPGDSNYGYTF. CDR3 coding DNA: TGCAGCCCCGGGGACAGTAACTATGGCTACACCTTC.

J is TRBJ1-4 and V is TRBV27; tentatively, D is TRBD1 (5 bases). Germline V gene sequence: CDR1 MNHEY, CDR2 SMNVEV (reference sequence). Deletions cut 6 bases from V and 5 bases from J, with 13 bases between. The CDR3 totals 14 residues. CDR3: CASSASGGNEKLFF. CDR3 bases: TGTGCCAGCAGCGCCTCGGGGGGGAATGAAAAACTGTTTTTT. Variable domain in full (rest from reference TRBV27 and TRBJ1-4): EAQVTQNPRYLITVTGKKLTVTCSQNMNHEYMSWYRQDPGLGLRQIYYSMNVEVTDKGDVPEGYKVSRKEKRNFPLILESPSPNQTSLYFCASSASGGNEKLFFGSGTQLSVL.

This clonotype was counted between two and nine times. The rearrangement links TRBV14 to TRBJ1-4; D not resolved. The CDR3 spans 13 residues. With 1 base removed from V and 8 bases from J, the gap between germline ends came to 8 bases. Per germline, CDR1 SGHDN and CDR2 FVKESK. CDR3 amino acids: CASSQGAREKLFF. CDR3 nucleotide sequence: TGTGCCAGCAGCCAAGGAGCTCGCGAAAAACTGTTTTTT.

The chain carries TRBV19 and TRBJ1-1; D not certain. The CDR3 spans 12 residues. V lost 8 bases and J lost 0, with 7 bases in between. The germline V gene has CDR1 LNHDA and CDR2 SQIVND (reference sequence). The CDR3 bases are TGTGCCAGTGGTCACTTGAACACTGAAGCTTTCTTT. Translation gives CASGHLNTEAFF.

V and J are TRBV5-1 and TRBJ2-3; D not resolved. Germline V CDR1 and CDR2: SGHRS, YFSETQ. This CDR3 comprises 14 residues. V was pared by 0 bases and J by 2 bases, with 7 bases between. The CDR3 sequence: CASSLAWTTDTQYF. For the CDR3, the DNA is TGCGCCAGCAGCTTGGCGTGGACCACAGATACGCAGTATTTT.

The chain uses TRBV20-1 and TRBJ1-2; D gene ambiguous. CDR1 and CDR2 from the germline V gene are DFQATT and SNEGSKA (reference sequence). The CDR3 loop spans 15 amino acids. Trimming took 3 bases from V and 2 from J, leaving 16 bases between them. Here the CDR3 reads CSAREALAGNYGYTF. CDR3 coding DNA: TGCAGTGCTAGGGAGGCCCTTGCGGGGAACTATGGCTACACCTTC.

This clonotype was counted at least ten times. The CDR3 DNA is TGTGCCAGCAGCCCGCGACTAGCGTCCACAGATACGCAGTATTTT. Translated, it gives CASSPRLASTDTQYF. This sequence joins TRBV7-8 and TRBJ2-3; 8 nucleotides align to TRBD2. The CDR3 runs to 15 residues. Germline V CDR1 and CDR2: SGHVS, FQNEAQ. J was trimmed by 2 bases and V by 5 bases; bases with no gene match: 6.

This clonotype was found a few times. The V call is TRBV7-2, the J call TRBJ1-6; no clear D. The CDR3 spans 15 residues. Germline CDR1 reads SGHTA; CDR2 reads FQGNSA. The germline V and J ends were trimmed by 1 base and 6 bases, with 10 bases remaining between them. CDR3 in amino acids: CASSLGGYSNSPLHF. Here the CDR3 DNA reads TGTGCCAGCAGCTTAGGGGGTTACAGTAATTCACCCCTCCACTTT.

This sequence joins TRBV20-1 and TRBJ2-3; no definite D call. This CDR3 spans 15 amino acids. The germline gives CDR1 DFQATT, CDR2 SNEGSKA (reference sequence). V lost 2 bases to trimming and J lost 2 bases, with 14 bases between them. The CDR3 DNA reads TGCAGTGCTAGAAGAGACCCAGCGCTCACAGATACGCAGTATTTT. Translated, it gives CSARRDPALTDTQYF.

This clonotype has just a few counts. The rearrangement uses TRBV6-2 or TRBV6-3 and TRBJ1-4, with D uncertain. The CDR3 totals 12 residues. Germline V gene data show CDR1 as MNHEY and CDR2 as SVGEGT. Trimming cost V 6 bases and J 3 bases, with 5 bases left between them. The CDR3 sequence: CASSDPNEKLFF. The CDR3 DNA sequence: TGTGCCAGCAGCGATCCTAATGAAAAACTGTTTTTT.

The chain has TRBV20-1 and TRBJ2-1; 12 nucleotides align to TRBD2. Per the germline V gene, CDR1 is DFQATT and CDR2 is SNEGSKA (reference sequence). Losses at the gene ends were 6 bases for V and 5 bases for J; bases not matched to a gene: 14. This CDR3 is 17 amino acids long. The CDR3 loop is CSAHLYGLAGRNNEQFF. As DNA, the CDR3 is TGCAGTGCCCATCTTTACGGACTAGCGGGGCGTAACAATGAGCAGTTCTTC.

This chain links TRBV27 with TRBJ2-2; D gene ambiguous. Trimming cost V 3 bases and J 6 bases, with 14 bases left between them. Germline V gene lookup returns CDR1 MNHEY and CDR2 SMNVEV (reference sequence). This CDR3 contains 15 residues. DNA of the CDR3: TGTGCCAGCAGTTTTAGCAGGAAGAGCGCCGGGGAGCTGTTTTTT. Its protein is CASSFSRKSAGELFF.

This clonotype was observed a handful of times. The chain has TRBV29-1 and TRBJ2-3; 11 nucleotides agree with TRBD2. Germline CDR1 reads SQVTM; CDR2 reads ANQGSEA. This CDR3 is 15 amino acids long. The J segment lost 0 bases and the V segment lost 4 bases, leaving 3 bases of the junction unmatched. CDR3 residues: CSVGGLAVSTDTQYF. Written as DNA, the CDR3 is TGCAGCGTTGGGGGACTAGCGGTCAGCACAGATACGCAGTATTTT.

V usage is TRBV29-1 and J usage is TRBJ2-3, with 7 positions matching TRBD2. V dropped 4 bases and J dropped 2; count of bases not matched to a gene: 0. There are 12 residues in the CDR3. Germline CDR1 is SQVTM and CDR2 is ANQGSEA. The CDR3 loop reads CSVGLATDTQYF. CDR3 DNA: TGCAGCGTTGGACTAGCCACAGATACGCAGTATTTT.

This clonotype was counted a few times. The chain combines TRBV11-3 with TRBJ2-3; D gene unclear. Germline-derived CDR1 and CDR2 are SGHNT and YENEEA. The V end lost 5 bases, the J end lost 5 bases, and 11 bases lay between the germline ends. This CDR3 contains 13 residues. CDR3 DNA sequence: TGTGCCAGCAGCGTGAGGATACGAGATACGCAGTATTTT. Its translation: CASSVRIRDTQYF.

This clonotype was seen ten or more times. The V and J genes are TRBV5-1 and TRBJ2-1, with 9 positions matching TRBD1. V shed 0 bases, J shed 7 bases, and the junction held 5 bases outside the gene matches. Germline V CDR1 and CDR2: SGHRS, YFSETQ. The CDR3 totals 15 residues. CDR3 protein: CASSLGDRDRNEQFF. CDR3 in DNA: TGCGCCAGCAGCTTGGGGGACAGGGATAGGAATGAGCAGTTCTTC.

This clonotype appeared a few times. This chain joins TRBV10-3 and TRBJ1-6; 11 bases map to TRBD1. Germline assignment: CDR1 ENHRY and CDR2 SYGVKD. CDR3 size: 16 residues. V shed 6 bases, J shed 4 bases, and the junction held 5 bases outside the gene matches. The CDR3 coding sequence is TGTGCCATCAGGGGGACAGGGGGTTCGTATAATTCACCCCTCCACTTT. Translated: CAIRGTGGSYNSPLHF.

The chain recombines TRBV6-2 or TRBV6-3 with TRBJ2-1, with no clear D. The V gene lost 4 bases and the J gene lost 9 bases, with 7 bases spanning the gap. CDR3 length: 11 residues. Germline V lookup: CDR1 MNHEY, CDR2 SVGEGT. The CDR3, as DNA: TGTGCCAGCAGTTGGGCTGGTGAGCAGTTCTTC. It codes for CASSWAGEQFF.

This clonotype has at least ten counts. V usage is TRBV1 and J usage is TRBJ2-5; whether TRBD2, the table's D call, matches the DNA was not checked. TRBV1 counts as a pseudogene. The CDR3 consists of 16 residues. In DNA form, the CDR3 reads TGCACCAGCAGCCAGCCCCAGCTAGCGCCCCCAGAGACCCAGTACTTC. This codes for CTSSQPQLAPPETQYF.

V is TRBV7-8 and J is TRBJ2-7; TRBD2 aligns across 8 bases. The V gene's germline CDR1 is SGHVS and CDR2 FQNEAQ. The CDR3 runs to 14 residues. V shed 5 bases, J shed 4 bases, and the junction held 7 bases outside the gene matches. CDR3 DNA: TGTGCCAGCAGCCCCGGGACTAGGGGGTACGAGCAGTACTTC. As protein: CASSPGTRGYEQYF.

This clonotype was picked up a small number of times. The chain employs TRBV7-9 and TRBJ2-3; 12 nucleotides match TRBD2. Trimming cost V 5 bases and J 4 bases; bases outside gene matches: 4. Germline CDR1 and CDR2: SEHNR and FQNEAQ (reference sequence). The CDR3 covers 15 residues. The CDR3, as DNA: TGTGCCAGCAGCAAGACTAGCGGGAGTGCAGATACGCAGTATTTT. It translates to CASSKTSGSADTQYF.

There are many counts of this clonotype. The chain employs TRBV4-3 and TRBJ2-2; D is ambiguous. The V and J ends lost 1 base and 1 base respectively, with 4 bases between them. This CDR3 region has 14 residues. The germline V gene has CDR1 LGHNA and CDR2 YSLEER. CDR3: CASSQAGNTGELFF. Here the CDR3 DNA reads TGCGCCAGCAGCCAAGCTGGGAACACCGGGGAGCTGTTTTTT.

There are many counts of this clonotype. V and J are TRBV7-2 and TRBJ2-1, with D unresolved. Germline loops: CDR1 SGHTA, CDR2 FQGNSA. CDR3 length equals 10 residues. Trimming pared 3 bases from V and 10 bases from J, leaving 4 bases between. The CDR3: CASSFREQFF. The CDR3, as DNA: TGTGCCAGCAGCTTTAGAGAGCAGTTCTTC.

The genes are TRBV4-2 and TRBJ2-1; D remains ambiguous. V was trimmed by 1 base and J by 8 bases, leaving 9 bases between them. The CDR3 consists of 13 residues. Per the germline V gene, CDR1 is LGHNA and CDR2 is YNFKEQ. CDR3 amino acids: CASSQVGSYEQFF. The DNA of the CDR3 is TGTGCCAGCAGCCAAGTGGGAAGTTATGAGCAGTTCTTC.

This clonotype appeared a few times. The chain links TRBV10-3 to TRBJ2-5; weak D call: TRBD2 (6 bases). Trimming shortened V by 3 bases and J by 5 bases, and 13 bases separated the two germline ends. The CDR3 consists of 14 residues. Germline-derived CDR1 and CDR2 are ENHRY and SYGVKD. The CDR3 region has the DNA TGTGCCATCAGTGATCAGCGGAGGGCGGAGACCCAGTACTTC. It is translated as CAISDQRRAETQYF.

The genes are TRBV7-2 and TRBJ1-6; D call uncertain. Trimming cost V 1 base and J 10 bases, with 17 bases left between them. CDR1 and CDR2 (germline): SGHTA, FQGNSA. The CDR3 runs to 16 residues. As DNA, the CDR3 is TGTGCCAGCAGCTTAGAGTCCCTCCCATTAGGATCACCCCTCCACTTT. Residues: CASSLESLPLGSPLHF.

This clonotype was found many times. The rearrangement uses TRBV20-1 and TRBJ1-1, with 8 bases that match TRBD1. CDR1 DFQATT and CDR2 SNEGSKA come from the germline V gene (reference sequence). The CDR3 length is 13 residues. The trim removed 5 bases at V and 1 base at J, leaving 3 bases unmatched. The chain's CDR3 is CSAGTGKNTEAFF. Written as DNA, the CDR3 is TGCAGTGCTGGGACAGGCAAGAACACTGAAGCTTTCTTT.

This clonotype was counted between two and nine times. J is TRBJ2-7 and V is TRBV7-3; D unclear. Germline CDR1 reads SGHTA; CDR2 reads FQGTGA. The CDR3 covers 13 residues. Trimming took off 5 bases at V and 6 bases at J, with 14 bases between the two ends. CDR3 in amino acids: CASSLSRSSEQYF. The CDR3 region has the DNA TGTGCCAGCAGCCTCAGCAGGAGTAGCGAGCAGTACTTC.

The table lists this clonotype with a few counts. The J gene is TRBJ2-3, the V gene TRBV7-2; TRBD1 agrees at 7 bases. This CDR3 contains 15 residues. With V trimmed by 4 bases and J by 8 bases, 12 bases remained unmatched. Looked up from germline, CDR1 is SGHTA and CDR2 is FQGNSA. This CDR3 reads CASSSEGTVFITQYF. The CDR3, as DNA: TGTGCCAGCAGCTCAGAAGGGACAGTTTTTATTACGCAGTATTTT.

The CDR3 protein is CAWSTPGLAIYEQFF. The CDR3 coding sequence is TGTGCCTGGAGTACGCCGGGACTAGCGATTTATGAGCAGTTCTTC. The V gene is TRBV30, the J gene TRBJ2-1; 10 bases line up with TRBD2. The germline V gene has CDR1 GTSNPN and CDR2 SVGIG (reference sequence). V was pared by 2 bases and J by 8 bases, with 9 bases of the junction left unmatched. CDR3 length: 15 residues.